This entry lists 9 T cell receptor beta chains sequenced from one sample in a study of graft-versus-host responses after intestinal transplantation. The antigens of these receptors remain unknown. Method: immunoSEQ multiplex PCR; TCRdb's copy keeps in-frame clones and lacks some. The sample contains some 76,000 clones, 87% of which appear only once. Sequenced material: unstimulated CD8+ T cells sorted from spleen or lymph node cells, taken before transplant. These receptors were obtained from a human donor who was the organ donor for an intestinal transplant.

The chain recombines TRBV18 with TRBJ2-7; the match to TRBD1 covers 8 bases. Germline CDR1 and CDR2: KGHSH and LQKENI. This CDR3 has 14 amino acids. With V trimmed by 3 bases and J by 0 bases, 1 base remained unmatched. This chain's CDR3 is CASSPGQVSYEQYF. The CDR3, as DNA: TGTGCCAGCTCACCGGGACAGGTCTCCTACGAGCAGTACTTC.

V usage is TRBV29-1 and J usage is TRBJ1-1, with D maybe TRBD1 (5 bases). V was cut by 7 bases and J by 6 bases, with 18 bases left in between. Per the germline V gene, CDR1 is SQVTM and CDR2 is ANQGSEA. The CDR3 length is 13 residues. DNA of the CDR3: TGCAGCGCCCCGGACATGGCAAAATCTGAAGCTTTCTTT. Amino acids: CSAPDMAKSEAFF.

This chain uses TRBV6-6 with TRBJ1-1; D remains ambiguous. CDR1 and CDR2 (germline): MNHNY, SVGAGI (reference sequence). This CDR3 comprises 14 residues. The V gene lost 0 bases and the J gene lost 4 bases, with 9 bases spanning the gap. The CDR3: CASSYSRTVTEAFF. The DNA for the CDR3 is TGTGCCAGCAGTTACTCAAGGACGGTCACTGAAGCTTTCTTT.

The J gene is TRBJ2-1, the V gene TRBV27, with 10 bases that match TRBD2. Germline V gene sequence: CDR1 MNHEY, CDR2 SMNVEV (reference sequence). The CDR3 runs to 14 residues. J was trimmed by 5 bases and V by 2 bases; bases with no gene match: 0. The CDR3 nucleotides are TGTGCCAGCAGTTTAGGACTAGCGGACAATGAGCAGTTCTTC. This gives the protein CASSLGLADNEQFF.

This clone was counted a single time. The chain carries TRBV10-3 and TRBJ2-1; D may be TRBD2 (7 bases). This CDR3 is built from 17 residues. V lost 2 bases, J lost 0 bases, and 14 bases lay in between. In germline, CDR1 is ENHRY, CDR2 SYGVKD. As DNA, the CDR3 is TGTGCCATCAGTGAGAGTGCGGGGGCCCTCTCCTACAATGAGCAGTTCTTC. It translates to CAISESAGALSYNEQFF.

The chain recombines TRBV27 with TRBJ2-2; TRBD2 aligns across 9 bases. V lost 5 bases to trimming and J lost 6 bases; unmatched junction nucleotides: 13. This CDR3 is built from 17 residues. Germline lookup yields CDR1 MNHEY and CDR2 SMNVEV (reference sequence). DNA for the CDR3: TGTGCCAGCAGTGCCGCCGCGGGGGGGCCTTGGGCCGGGGAGCTGTTTTTT. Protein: CASSAAAGGPWAGELFF.

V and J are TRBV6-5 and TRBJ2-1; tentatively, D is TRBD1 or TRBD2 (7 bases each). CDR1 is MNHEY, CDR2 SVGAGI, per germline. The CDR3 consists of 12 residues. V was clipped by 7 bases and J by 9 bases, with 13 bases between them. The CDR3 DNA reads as TGTGCCAGCACCCAGGGGGGGACTGAGCAGTTCTTC. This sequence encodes CASTQGGTEQFF.

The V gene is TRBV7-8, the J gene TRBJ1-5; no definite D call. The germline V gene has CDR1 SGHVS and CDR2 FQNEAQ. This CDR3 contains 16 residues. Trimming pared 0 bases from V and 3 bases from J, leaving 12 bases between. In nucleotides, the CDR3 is TGTGCCAGCAGCTTAGCCGTCCCGGGAGTCAATCAGCCCCAGCATTTT. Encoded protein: CASSLAVPGVNQPQHF.

DNA of the CDR3: TGTGCCAGCAGCTTAACTCCTCCGGGACCTTCGCATGGCTACACCTTC. It yields the protein CASSLTPPGPSHGYTF. V gene TRBV7-2 combines with J gene TRBJ1-2, with a weak D call TRBD1 (5 bases). Trimming took off 2 bases at V and 6 bases at J, with 19 bases between the two ends. Looked up from germline, CDR1 is SGHTA and CDR2 is FQGNSA. The CDR3 sequence is 16 residues long.